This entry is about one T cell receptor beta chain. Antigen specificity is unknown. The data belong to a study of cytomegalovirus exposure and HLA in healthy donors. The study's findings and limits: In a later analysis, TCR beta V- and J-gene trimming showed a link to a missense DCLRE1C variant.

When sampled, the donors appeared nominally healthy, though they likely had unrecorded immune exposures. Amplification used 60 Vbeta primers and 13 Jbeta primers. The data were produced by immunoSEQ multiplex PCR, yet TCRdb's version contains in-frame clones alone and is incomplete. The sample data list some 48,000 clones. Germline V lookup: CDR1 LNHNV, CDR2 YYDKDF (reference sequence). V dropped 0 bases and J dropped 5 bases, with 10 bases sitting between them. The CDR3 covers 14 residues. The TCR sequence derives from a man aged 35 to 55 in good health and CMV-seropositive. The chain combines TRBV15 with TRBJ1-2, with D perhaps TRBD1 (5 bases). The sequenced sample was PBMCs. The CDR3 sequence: CATSRDVAGYGYTF. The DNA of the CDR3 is TGTGCCACCAGCAGAGATGTTGCAGGGTATGGCTACACCTTC.